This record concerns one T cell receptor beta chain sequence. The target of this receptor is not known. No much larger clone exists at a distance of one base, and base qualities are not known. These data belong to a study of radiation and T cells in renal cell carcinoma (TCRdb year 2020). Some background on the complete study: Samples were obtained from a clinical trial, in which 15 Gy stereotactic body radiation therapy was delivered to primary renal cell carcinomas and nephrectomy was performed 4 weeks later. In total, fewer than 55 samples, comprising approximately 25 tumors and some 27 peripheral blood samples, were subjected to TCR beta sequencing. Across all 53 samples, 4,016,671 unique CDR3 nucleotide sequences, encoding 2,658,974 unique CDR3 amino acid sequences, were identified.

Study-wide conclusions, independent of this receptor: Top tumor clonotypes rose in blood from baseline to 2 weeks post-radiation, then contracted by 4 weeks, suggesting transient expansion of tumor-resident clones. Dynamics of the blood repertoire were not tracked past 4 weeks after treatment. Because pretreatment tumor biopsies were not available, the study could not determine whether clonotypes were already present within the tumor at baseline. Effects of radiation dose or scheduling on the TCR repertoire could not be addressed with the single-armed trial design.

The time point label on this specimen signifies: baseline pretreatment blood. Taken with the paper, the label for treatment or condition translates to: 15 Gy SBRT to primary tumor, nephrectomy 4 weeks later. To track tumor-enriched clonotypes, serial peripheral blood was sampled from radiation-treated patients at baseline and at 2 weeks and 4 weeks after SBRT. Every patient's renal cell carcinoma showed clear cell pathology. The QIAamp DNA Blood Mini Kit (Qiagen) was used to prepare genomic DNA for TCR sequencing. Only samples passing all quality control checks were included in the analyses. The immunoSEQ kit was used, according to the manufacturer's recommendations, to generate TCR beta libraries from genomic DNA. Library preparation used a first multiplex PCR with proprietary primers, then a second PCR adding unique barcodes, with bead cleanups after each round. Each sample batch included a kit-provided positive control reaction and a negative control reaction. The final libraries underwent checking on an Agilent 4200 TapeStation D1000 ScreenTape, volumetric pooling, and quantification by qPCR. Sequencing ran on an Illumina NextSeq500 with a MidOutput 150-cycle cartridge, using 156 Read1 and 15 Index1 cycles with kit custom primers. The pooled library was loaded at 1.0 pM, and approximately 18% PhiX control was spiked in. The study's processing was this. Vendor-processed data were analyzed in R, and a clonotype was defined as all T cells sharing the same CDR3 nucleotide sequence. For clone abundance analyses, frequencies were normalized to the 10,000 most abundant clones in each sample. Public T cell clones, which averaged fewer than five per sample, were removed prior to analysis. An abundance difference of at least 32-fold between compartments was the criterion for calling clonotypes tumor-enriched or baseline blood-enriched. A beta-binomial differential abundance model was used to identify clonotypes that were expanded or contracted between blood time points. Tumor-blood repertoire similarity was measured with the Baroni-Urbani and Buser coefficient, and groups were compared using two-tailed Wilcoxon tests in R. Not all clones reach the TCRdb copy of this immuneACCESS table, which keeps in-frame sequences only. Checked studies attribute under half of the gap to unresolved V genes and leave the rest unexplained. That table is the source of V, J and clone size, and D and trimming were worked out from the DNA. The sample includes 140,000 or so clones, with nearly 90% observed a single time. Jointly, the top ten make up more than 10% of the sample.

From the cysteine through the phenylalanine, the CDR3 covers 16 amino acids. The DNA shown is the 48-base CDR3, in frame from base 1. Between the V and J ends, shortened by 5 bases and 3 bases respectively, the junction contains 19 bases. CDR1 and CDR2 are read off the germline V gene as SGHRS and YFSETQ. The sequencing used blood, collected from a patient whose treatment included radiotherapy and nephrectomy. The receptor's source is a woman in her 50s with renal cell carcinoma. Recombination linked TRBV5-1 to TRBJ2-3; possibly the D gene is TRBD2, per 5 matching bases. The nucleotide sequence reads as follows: TGCGCCAGCAGACGTACTAGTACCTTTACTACAGATACGCAGTATTTT. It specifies CASRRTSTFTTDTQYF.